Here is one TCR beta chain with its context. There are many counts of this clonotype. No antigen is known for it. No base-level quality is on record; no much larger clone is a single base apart. cDNA was synthesized by template-switch 5'RACE using a primer with a 10-nucleotide random unique molecular identifier that tagged each TCR transcript. Over 180 million TCR-beta sequences, covering 15-18 subjects, were produced in each sequencing run. The RNeasy kit was used to extract total RNA. The KAPA Real-time Library Amplification kit was used to amplify TCR-beta VDJ regions with primers for the TCR constant region and the 5'RACE anchor. Sample indexes and Illumina adaptors were added in a first PCR, after which library yield was increased in a second PCR. After Ampure bead purification, the roughly 650 bp TCR product was size-selected on a 2% E-gel SizeSelection system. Library quality was checked on a Bioanalyzer, concentration was measured with Qubit, and libraries were quantified with the Kapa Library Quantification kit before pooling. Paired-end 2 x 150 bp sequencing of the libraries was performed on an Illumina HiSeq 2500. To increase sequence diversity, roughly 24-32% phiX was spiked into each library pool. As for how the authors treated the data: Quality-filtered reads were processed with the UMI-based MiGEC pipeline, which removed over 75% of raw TCR sequences during error correction. VDJ genes were aligned to IMGT germline references, and each clonotype was defined by a unique CDR3 amino acid sequence together with V-J genes. Clonal expansion, Shannon diversity and CDR3 relatedness were evaluated with VDJtools (CalcPairwiseDistances, ClusterSamples), while phylogenetic trees were built in CLCbio workbench. Expanded clones were defined as having at least 8 unique UMIs, based on coefficient-of-variation modelling across technical triplicates. The public reads were reprocessed in TCRdb via fastp at Q25 and MiXCR, keeping in-frame beta chains. CDR3 protein sequences are deduplicated, and each keeps its most common genes and DNA. Clone size and V and J calls follow TCRdb, not the original study. The sample table shows some 61,000 distinct CDR3 sequences, and less than 4% are seen once. Roughly 1.4% of the sample lies in the top ten.

Spanning cysteine to phenylalanine, the CDR3 consists of 14 amino acids. Just the 42-base CDR3 DNA is kept, in frame starting at base 1. Trimmed from V: 6 bases; trimmed from J: 2 bases; junction bases lacking a gene match: 4. The data were obtained in a study of neurological immune-mediated disorders (dated by TCRdb to between 2018 and 2021). With regard to the full study: Among the approximately 34 multiple sclerosis patients, approximately 30 had relapsing-remitting MS and 3 had secondary progressive MS. Longitudinal samples, technical triplicates and paired sorted CD4+ and CD8+ T-cell subsets, alongside PBMC samples, were included among the 106 TCR-beta libraries. The cohort was made up of some 70 subjects, consisting of about 14 HAM/TSP patients, around 35 multiple sclerosis patients and approximately 20 healthy controls. Peripheral blood TCR-beta repertoires from patients with HTLV-I-associated myelopathy (HAM/TSP), patients with multiple sclerosis, and healthy controls were compared in the study using UMI-based sequencing.

Libraries from unsorted PBMCs were made from 2 million PBMCs kept in RNAlater at -80 degrees C until RNA extraction. The multiple sclerosis patients were enrolled in a US clinical protocol that evaluated disease progression with magnetic resonance imaging. Peripheral blood underwent Ficoll-Hypaque density gradient centrifugation to isolate PBMCs, which were then cryopreserved in liquid nitrogen. The study at large found these results: Repertoires from 18 of 34 MS patients were grouped by phylogenetic analysis into a cluster of related CDR3 sequences, suggesting a possible repertoire-level signature. The MS cluster showed no association with clinical or MRI features, and the authors stated that larger cohorts are needed. No identical CDR3 amino acid sequences were found to be shared among expanded clones across subjects, suggesting that TCR-beta repertoires were private in all groups. TCR clonal expansion was highest in HAM/TSP patients and lowest in MS patients, with MS patients falling below even healthy controls.

Source material: PBMCs. The chain joins TRBV12-3 or TRBV12-4 to TRBJ2-3, and 8 junction bases match TRBD2. The sequence was collected from a man aged 25 to 40 with multiple sclerosis. The bases are TGTGCCAGCAGCCCCGGGAGGGCCACAGATACGCAGTATTTT. This sequence encodes CASSPGRATDTQYF.